The 12 T cell receptor beta chains in this list originate from one sample, sequenced in a study of shared clonotypes between healthy human individuals (dated by TCRdb to 2020 to 2022). CD8 naive samples consisted of CD45RO-negative cells that were positively selected for CCR7, yielding a CD45RA+CCR7+ population without TemRA cells. Receptor amplification or capture employed the immunoSEQ multiplex PCR assay. What TCRdb holds here is the immuneACCESS table cut down to in-frame rearrangements. Part of the clones is not present; checked against another copy, under half of the missing clones reflect an unresolved V gene, and the others are unexplained. The sample records about 2.1 million clones, around 93% of which are singletons. More than 1.5% of the sample goes to the ten largest clones. The source material was naive CD8+ T cells from PBMCs. The sample's cell subset or site label is to be understood as: CD45RA+CCR7+. The receptors stem from a man aged 18 to 29 in good health. Some clones in this sample may be carry-over from other donors' samples.

The gene calls are TRBV28 and TRBJ2-2; D is unclear. V lost 4 bases and J 5 bases, leaving 8 bases between the germline ends. Germline-derived CDR1 and CDR2 are MDHEN and SYDVKM. The CDR3 extends over 13 amino acids. CDR3 coding DNA: TGTGCCAGCAGTTGGCAAGGAACCGGGGAGCTGTTTTTT. Amino acid sequence: CASSWQGTGELFF.

This chain uses TRBV4-2 with TRBJ1-5, with TRBD1 matching over 9 bases. The trim removed 0 bases at V and 2 bases at J, leaving 14 bases unmatched. CDR1 LGHNA and CDR2 YNFKEQ come from the germline V gene. This CDR3 has 20 amino acids. CDR3 nucleotides: TGTGCCAGCAGCCAAGATCTTCATGCGGGACAGGGATTCCGCAATCAGCCCCAGCATTTT. Translation gives CASSQDLHAGQGFRNQPQHF.

The chain carries TRBV7-9 and TRBJ2-7, with D uncertain. The CDR3 has 16 amino acids. Trimming removed 1 base at V and 10 bases at J, with 23 bases between. Looked up from germline, CDR1 is SEHNR and CDR2 is FQNEAQ (reference sequence). The CDR3 reads CASSLVLRSGEFGQYF. As DNA, the CDR3 is TGTGCCAGCAGCTTAGTCCTTCGTTCGGGCGAGTTCGGACAGTACTTC. Using reference TRBV7-9 and TRBJ2-7 for the parts outside the CDR3, the full variable domain is DTGVSQNPRHKITKRGQNVTFRCDPISEHNRLYWYRQTLGQGPEFLTYFQNEAQLEKSRLLSDRFSAERPKGSFSTLEIQRTEQGDSAMYLCASSLVLRSGEFGQYFGPGTRLTVT.

V and J are TRBV5-1 and TRBJ2-3; 7 nucleotides agree with TRBD1. The CDR3 spans 15 residues. V lost 4 bases and J lost 0; bases outside the gene matches: 5. Germline CDR1 SGHRS, CDR2 YFSETQ. CDR3: CASSPRQGSTDTQYF. The CDR3 DNA follows: TGCGCCAGCAGCCCCAGACAGGGAAGCACAGATACGCAGTATTTT.

This rearrangement joins TRBV7-2 to TRBJ1-2; D unresolved. CDR1 SGHTA and CDR2 FQGNSA come from the germline V gene. With 4 bases removed from V and 12 bases from J, the gap between germline ends came to 6 bases. The CDR3 consists of 9 residues. The CDR3 reads CASSYRDTF. As DNA, the CDR3 is TGTGCCAGCAGCTACCGGGACACCTTC.

This chain connects TRBV5-6 to TRBJ1-6; 11 bases are a match to TRBD1. Germline V CDR1 and CDR2: SGHDT, YYEEEE. V dropped 4 bases and J dropped 9; count of bases not matched to a gene: 0. This CDR3 has 13 amino acids. Here the CDR3 DNA reads TGTGCCAGCAGCGGGACAGGGGGTTCACCCCTCCACTTT. Translated: CASSGTGGSPLHF.

The CDR3 is CASSSLQVRGRGYQPQHF. The CDR3 nucleotides read TGTGCCAGCAGTTCCCTACAGGTGAGGGGACGGGGTTATCAGCCCCAGCATTTT. The V and J genes are TRBV27 and TRBJ1-5; possibly TRBD1 for D (5 bases). V dropped 4 bases and J dropped 5 bases, with 24 bases sitting between them. The germline CDR1 and CDR2 sequences are MNHEY and SMNVEV (reference sequence). The CDR3 extends over 18 amino acids.

The chain is built from TRBV19 and TRBJ2-2; 11 bases align to TRBD2. The V gene's germline CDR1 is LNHDA and CDR2 SQIVND (reference sequence). This CDR3 region has 19 residues. With V trimmed by 5 bases and J by 1 base, 12 bases remained unmatched. The CDR3 sequence: CASSPTSGRMSGNTGELFF. The CDR3 nucleotides are TGTGCCAGTAGTCCCACTAGCGGGAGAATGTCGGGGAACACCGGGGAGCTGTTTTTT. Full variable domain (remainder filled in from reference TRBV19 and TRBJ2-2): DGGITQSPKYLFRKEGQNVTLSCEQNLNHDAMYWYRQDPGQGLRLIYYSQIVNDFQKGDIAEGYSVSREKKESFPLTVTSAQKNPTAFYLCASSPTSGRMSGNTGELFFGEGSRLTVL.

On this clone itself: Other DNA sequences from this sample encode an identical CDR3 as well. This rearrangement joins TRBV27 to TRBJ2-7; 7 nucleotides line up with TRBD2. The length of the CDR3 is 12 residues. V trimming: 6 bases; J trimming: 7 bases; junction bases outside the gene matches: 6. Germline CDR1 and CDR2: MNHEY and SMNVEV (reference sequence). The CDR3 loop reads CASSTSGGEQYF. The CDR3 DNA reads as TGTGCCAGCAGCACCTCGGGAGGAGAGCAGTACTTC.

This chain connects TRBV6-6 to TRBJ2-7, with 10 bases aligning to TRBD2. V trimming: 0 bases; J trimming: 3 bases; junction bases outside the gene matches: 5. The germline V gene encodes CDR1 MNHNY and CDR2 SVGAGI (reference sequence). This CDR3 spans 16 amino acids. CDR3 sequence reads: CASSYSPSGSFYEQYF. The CDR3 nucleotides read TGTGCCAGCAGTTACTCGCCTAGCGGGAGTTTCTACGAGCAGTACTTC.

The chain carries TRBV13 and TRBJ2-7, with 10 positions matching TRBD2. Per the germline V gene, CDR1 is PRHDT and CDR2 is FYEKMQ (reference sequence). The ends lost 3 bases at V and 2 bases at J; junction bases unmatched: 1. This CDR3 region has 14 residues. CDR3 DNA sequence: TGTGCCAGCAGCTTCGGACTAGCGGCCTACGAGCAGTACTTC. Its translation is CASSFGLAAYEQYF.

This chain links TRBV28 with TRBJ2-3, with D possibly TRBD1 on 6 matching bases. There are 15 residues in the CDR3. Germline CDR1 reads MDHEN; CDR2 reads SYDVKM. Trimming pared 2 bases from V and 5 bases from J, leaving 14 bases between. This CDR3 reads CASSLEVDRLDTQYF. Here the CDR3 DNA reads TGTGCCAGCAGTTTAGAGGTTGACAGGCTAGATACGCAGTATTTT.